This TCR beta chain stems from a study of shared clonotypes between healthy human individuals. Only in-frame clones appear in the TCRdb table, and some are missing; sequencing was by immunoSEQ multiplex PCR. The sample has over 2 million clones; over 85% are singletons. The CDR3 sequence is 14 residues long. With 4 bases removed from V and 7 bases from J, the gap between germline ends came to 18 bases. CDR1 is SGHRS, CDR2 YFSETQ, per germline. Broader study findings: The study found lower generation probabilities in non-shared clonotypes than in those shared by all four donors.

With regard to this clone: Its target is unknown.

The donor cohort consisted entirely of Caucasian adults residing in Nashville, Tennessee. The rearrangement joins TRBV5-1 to TRBJ2-7; no reliable D call. This receptor was obtained from a man aged 18 to 30 in good health. Sample: naive CD4+ T cells sorted from blood. As for subset: CD45RA+ positively selected. CDR3 nucleotides: TGCGCCAGCAGCCCACCCGGTTCGGAAGGTGAGCAGTACTTC. Translation: CASSPPGSEGEQYF.